This is a list of T cell receptor beta chains from one sample in a study of blood T cell repertoires in COVID-19. Profiled with immunoSEQ multiplex PCR; TCRdb holds only in-frame clones, not every one. The sample yields roughly 280,000 clones, 80% to 90% seen once. Specimen: PBMCs or T cells enriched from blood (not recorded which). These TCRs come from a young woman who had recovered from COVID-19. The CDR3 runs from the conserved cysteine through the conserved F or W. The D gene is left open where the match is weak. Not every row has a clone size; where given, it reads once, few, many or a size class.

d_call j_call v_call clone_size cdr3_aa cdr3_nt
. TRBJ2-6 TRBV7-2 . CASSLGEGPGSGANVLTF TGTGCCAGCAGCTTAGGGGAAGGTCCAGGGTCTGGGGCCAACGTCCTGACTTTC
. TRBJ1-1 TRBV30 . CAWNEGGGTEAFF TGTGCCTGGAACGAGGGAGGTGGGACTGAAGCTTTCTTT
. TRBJ1-5 TRBV9 . CASSSPGGPQHF TGTGCCAGCAGCTCTCCGGGGGGGCCCCAGCATTTT
. TRBJ1-2 TRBV18 once CASHAGWDYGYTF TGTGCCAGCCACGCAGGGTGGGACTATGGCTACACCTTC
. TRBJ1-2 TRBV5-5 . CASSLEVTDYGYTF TGTGCCAGCAGCTTGGAAGTGACAGACTATGGCTACACCTTC
. TRBJ2-6 TRBV7-9 once CASIRTGVLGANVLTF TGTGCCAGCATCCGAACAGGTGTTTTGGGGGCCAACGTCCTGACTTTC
TRBD2 TRBJ2-5 TRBV5-1 . CASSLGLAGGRSETQYF TGCGCCAGCAGCCTGGGACTAGCGGGGGGGCGGTCGGAGACCCAGTACTTC
. TRBJ1-2 TRBV20-1 . CSASWEGFSGYTF TGCAGTGCTAGTTGGGAGGGGTTCAGTGGCTACACCTTC
TRBD2 TRBJ2-7 TRBV6-2/TRBV6-3 . CASSPGLAGEQYF TGTGCCAGCAGTCCGGGACTAGCGGGCGAGCAGTACTTC
. TRBJ2-5 TRBV6-5 . CASSYSRRGAQTQYF TGTGCCAGCAGTTACTCGAGACGGGGGGCCCAGACCCAGTACTTC
TRBD1 TRBJ1-6 TRBV12-3/TRBV12-4 . CASSVGQWIHF TGTGCCAGCAGTGTGGGACAGTGGATACACTTT
. TRBJ1-2 TRBV10-3 . CAISRQRNYGYTF TGTGCCATCAGCCGACAGAGAAACTATGGCTACACCTTC
TRBD1 TRBJ1-1 TRBV7-2 . CASSQRPGQGTEAFF TGTGCCAGCAGCCAAAGGCCGGGACAGGGTACTGAAGCTTTCTTT
TRBD1 TRBJ2-1 TRBV19 once CASSRDRASDEQFF TGTGCCTCCTCCCGGGACAGGGCATCTGATGAGCAGTTCTTC
. TRBJ2-6 TRBV9 . CASSPPGEGANVLTF TGTGCCAGCAGCCCCCCAGGGGAAGGGGCCAACGTCCTGACTTTC
TRBD1 TRBJ1-1 TRBV5-1 . CASSPSWTGGRLKNTEAFF TGCGCCAGCAGCCCATCCTGGACAGGGGGTCGCCTGAAAAACACTGAAGCTTTCTTT
TRBD1 TRBJ1-5 TRBV5-4 . CASSFGGQGFNQPQHF TGTGCCAGCAGCTTCGGTGGACAGGGGTTCAATCAGCCCCAGCATTTT
. TRBJ2-7 TRBV10-1 . CASSEKGGLDEQYF TGCGCCAGCAGTGAGAAGGGGGGGTTGGACGAGCAGTACTTC
TRBD1 TRBJ1-4 TRBV2 . CASSEGTGINEKLFF TGTGCCAGCAGTGAAGGGACAGGGATAAATGAAAAACTGTTTTTT
. TRBJ1-6 TRBV6-1 . CASSEEPDRTSSYNSPLHF TGTGCCAGCAGTGAAGAGCCTGACAGGACTAGCTCCTATAATTCACCCCTCCACTTT
TRBD1 TRBJ2-5 TRBV2 . CASSETSTGGRETQYF TGTGCCAGCAGTGAGACGTCTACAGGGGGCCGAGAGACCCAGTACTTC
TRBD2 TRBJ2-5 TRBV15 . CATSSRLAGGWWQETQYF TGTGCCACCAGCAGCCGACTAGCGGGGGGGTGGTGGCAAGAGACCCAGTACTTC
TRBD1 TRBJ2-2 TRBV25-1 . CASSEWDRGNTGELFF TGTGCCAGCAGTGAATGGGACAGGGGGAACACCGGGGAGCTGTTTTTT
. TRBJ2-1 TRBV5-1 . CASSFRPDGAGRYNEQFF TGCGCCAGCAGCTTCCGCCCAGACGGGGCGGGACGCTACAATGAGCAGTTCTTC
. TRBJ1-4 TRBV2 few CASSEGQPNEKLFF TGTGCCAGCAGTGAAGGACAGCCAAATGAAAAACTGTTTTTT
TRBD2 TRBJ2-1 TRBV9 . CASSPSGASYNEQFF TGTGCCAGCAGCCCTAGCGGGGCATCTTACAATGAGCAGTTCTTC
TRBD1 TRBJ1-6 TRBV5-6 few CASIGAGQGDSPLHF TGTGCCAGCATCGGAGCGGGACAGGGAGATTCACCCCTCCACTTT
. TRBJ2-3 TRBV12-3/TRBV12-4 . CATRPGTDTQYF TGTGCCACCCGCCCGGGCACAGATACGCAGTATTTT
. TRBJ1-2 TRBV28 . CASSRTGGYTF TGTGCCAGCAGTCGGACTGGTGGCTACACCTTC
TRBD1 TRBJ1-2 TRBV2 . CASSSGTAIPLYGYTF TGTGCCAGCAGTTCCGGGACAGCTATACCTCTCTATGGCTACACCTTC
. TRBJ1-2 TRBV11-2 . CASSLERLGRSGYTF TGTGCCAGCAGCTTAGAAAGATTGGGGCGTTCCGGCTACACCTTC
. TRBJ2-3 TRBV27 . CASSHAGASTDTQYF TGTGCCAGCAGTCATGCGGGGGCGAGCACAGATACGCAGTATTTT
TRBD1 TRBJ1-1 TRBV9 . CASTTGGSNTEAFF TGTGCCAGCACAACAGGGGGCTCGAACACTGAAGCTTTCTTT
. TRBJ2-3 TRBV2 . CASAGQGTDTQYF TGTGCCAGCGCGGGGCAGGGCACAGATACGCAGTATTTT